The subject of this entry is one T cell receptor beta chain. The data stem from a study of T cell changes during pregnancy in multiple sclerosis. Sequencing was performed with immunoSEQ multiplex PCR; in TCRdb, only in-frame clones are kept and a portion is missing. The sample has some 31,000 clones, around 91% seen once; the top ten hold 5.5% to 7%. This CDR3 comprises 18 residues. From germline, CDR1 is SGHAT and CDR2 FQNNGV. The V gene end was trimmed by 0 bases and the J gene end by 2 bases; junction bases not matched to a gene: 3. The specimen was CD8+ T cells from peripheral blood mononuclear cells, collected in the second trimester of pregnancy. The clonotype originates from a female donor with multiple sclerosis, enrolled in a pregnancy study. J is TRBJ2-1 and V is TRBV11-2; 14 bases agree with TRBD2. The CDR3 here is CASSLDRLAGGPYNEQFF. Here the CDR3 DNA reads TGTGCCAGCAGCTTAGATAGACTAGCGGGAGGGCCCTACAATGAGCAGTTCTTC.